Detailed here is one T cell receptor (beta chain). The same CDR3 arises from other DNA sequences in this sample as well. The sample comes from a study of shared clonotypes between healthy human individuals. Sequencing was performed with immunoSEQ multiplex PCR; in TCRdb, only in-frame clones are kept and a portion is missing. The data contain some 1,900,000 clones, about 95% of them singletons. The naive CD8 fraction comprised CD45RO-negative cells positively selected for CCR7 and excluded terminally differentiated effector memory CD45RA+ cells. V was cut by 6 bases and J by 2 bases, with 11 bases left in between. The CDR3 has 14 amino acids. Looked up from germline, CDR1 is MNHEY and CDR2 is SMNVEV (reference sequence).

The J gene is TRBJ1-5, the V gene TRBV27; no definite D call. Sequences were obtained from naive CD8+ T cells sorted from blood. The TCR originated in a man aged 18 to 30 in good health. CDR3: CASSPGMGNQPQHF. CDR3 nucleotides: TGTGCCAGCAGCCCCGGCATGGGCAATCAGCCCCAGCATTTT.